What follows are 20 T cell receptor beta chains derived from one specimen sequenced in a study of technical replicates of blood from a few donors. Assay: immunoSEQ multiplex PCR; the TCRdb copy retains only in-frame clones and omits some. The sample records around 80,000 clones, more than 95% being singletons. Sequences were obtained from T cells isolated from PBMCs. The receptor set was obtained from a human donor in good health.

J is TRBJ1-2 and V is TRBV7-9; D possibly corresponds to TRBD1 (6 bases). Trimming pared 3 bases from V and 6 bases from J, leaving 11 bases between. Germline-derived CDR1 and CDR2 are SEHNR and FQNEAQ (reference sequence). The CDR3 has 13 amino acids. The CDR3: CASSFKGVDGYTF. In nucleotides, the CDR3 is TGTGCCAGCAGCTTCAAGGGGGTGGATGGCTACACCTTC.

This CDR3 reads CASSLRRDEQFF. CDR3 in DNA: TGTGCCAGCAGCTTGAGGCGGGATGAGCAGTTCTTC. V and J are TRBV5-4 and TRBJ2-1, with a possible D match to TRBD2 (5 bases). Germline V gives CDR1 SGHNT, CDR2 YYREEE (reference sequence). The CDR3 is made up of 12 amino acids. V lost 1 base and J 8 bases, leaving 7 bases between the germline ends.

This sequence joins TRBV2 and TRBJ2-7; TRBD2 agrees at 7 bases. The germline CDR1 and CDR2 sequences are SNHLY and FYNNEI. The CDR3 loop spans 14 amino acids. V shed 4 bases and J 7 bases; nucleotides not matched to a gene: 10. The CDR3 nucleotides are TGTGCCAGCAGTGTCTGGGGGAGGGCCTTAGAGCAGTACTTC. Translated: CASSVWGRALEQYF.

The rearrangement links TRBV5-6 to TRBJ2-7, with a tentative D call TRBD2 (5 bases). The CDR3 spans 12 residues. V lost 1 base to trimming and J lost 4 bases, with 6 bases between them. Per germline, CDR1 SGHDT and CDR2 YYEEEE. In nucleotides, the CDR3 is TGTGCCAGCAGCTTGTCGGGGTACGAGCAGTACTTC. Encoded protein: CASSLSGYEQYF.

The chain joins TRBV7-3 to TRBJ1-1, with D tentatively TRBD1 (6 bases). The germline V gene has CDR1 SGHTA and CDR2 FQGTGA. Trimming took off 0 bases at V and 5 bases at J, with 13 bases between the two ends. The CDR3 is 15 residues long. CDR3 region: CASSLTGGQRTEAFF. CDR3 DNA: TGTGCCAGCAGCTTAACGGGCGGACAGCGGACTGAAGCTTTCTTT.

The chain uses TRBV18 and TRBJ1-5; D is perhaps TRBD1 (5 bases). This CDR3 is built from 17 residues. Germline CDR1 and CDR2: KGHSH and LQKENI. Trimming removed 4 bases at V and 0 bases at J, with 16 bases between. CDR3 DNA: TGTGCCAGCTCACAAATCTGGCTACAGGATAGCAATCAGCCCCAGCATTTT. It codes for CASSQIWLQDSNQPQHF.

The chain uses TRBV6-6 and TRBJ1-1; D is undetermined. Trimming took off 5 bases at V and 1 base at J, with 8 bases between the two ends. CDR1 and CDR2 from the germline V gene are MNHNY and SVGAGI (reference sequence). This CDR3 spans 13 amino acids. CDR3 region: CASSPRENTEAFF. The CDR3 DNA reads TGTGCCAGCAGTCCTCGAGAGAACACTGAAGCTTTCTTT.

J is TRBJ2-2 and V is TRBV4-1; TRBD1 might be the D (7 bases). Trimming shortened V by 3 bases and J by 5 bases, and 19 bases separated the two germline ends. Looked up from germline, CDR1 is MGHRA and CDR2 is YSYEKL. The CDR3 is 17 amino acids. The CDR3, as DNA: TGCGCCAGCAGCCATGGGGGGCTGGGACAGCTGACCGGGGAGCTGTTTTTT. This codes for CASSHGGLGQLTGELFF.

The CDR3, as DNA: TGTGCCAGCAGCCATCAGACAGGTATGAACACTGAAGCTTTCTTT. It specifies CASSHQTGMNTEAFF. The V gene is TRBV14, the J gene TRBJ1-1; D might be TRBD1 (6 bases). The CDR3 loop spans 15 amino acids. Germline values: CDR1 SGHDN, CDR2 FVKESK. V lost 3 bases, J lost 0 bases, and 11 bases lay in between. The entire variable domain, with the rest obtained from reference TRBV14 and TRBJ1-1, is as follows: EAGVTQFPSHSVIEKGQTVTLRCDPISGHDNLYWYRRVMGKEIKFLLHFVKESKQDESGMPNNRFLAERTGGTYSTLKVQPAELEDSGVYFCASSHQTGMNTEAFFGQGTRLTVV.

The chain joins TRBV7-2 to TRBJ2-5; 10 nucleotides match TRBD2. The CDR3 length is 15 residues. Losses at the gene ends were 6 bases for V and 2 bases for J; bases not matched to a gene: 6. Germline values: CDR1 SGHTA, CDR2 FQGNSA. This chain's CDR3 is CASRRTSGLQETQYF. The DNA for the CDR3 is TGTGCCAGCAGACGGACTAGCGGCTTACAAGAGACCCAGTACTTC. The whole variable domain, remainder taken from reference TRBV7-2 and TRBJ2-5, is GAGVSQSPSNKVTEKGKDVELRCDPISGHTALYWYRQSLGQGLEFLIYFQGNSAPDKSGLPSDRFSAERTGGSVSTLTIQRTQQEDSAVYLCASRRTSGLQETQYFGPGTRLLVL.

V is TRBV6-1 and J is TRBJ2-1; a weak D match, TRBD2 (6 bases). CDR3 size: 14 residues. The germline V gene has CDR1 MNHNS and CDR2 SASEGT. Trimming pared 2 bases from V and 5 bases from J, leaving 10 bases between. The CDR3: CASSERDLNNEQFF. Written as DNA, the CDR3 is TGTGCCAGCAGTGAACGGGACTTAAACAATGAGCAGTTCTTC.

The gene calls are TRBV5-6 and TRBJ2-3; D might be TRBD2 (6 bases). Germline CDR1 SGHDT, CDR2 YYEEEE. Trimming stripped 4 bases from V and 2 bases from J, with 11 bases between. The CDR3 contains 14 residues. The chain's CDR3 is CASSRGLFTDTQYF. The CDR3 bases are TGTGCCAGCAGCCGGGGACTTTTCACAGATACGCAGTATTTT.

The chain has TRBV7-9 and TRBJ1-5; 9 nucleotides align to TRBD1. Per the germline V gene, CDR1 is SEHNR and CDR2 is FQNEAQ (reference sequence). This CDR3 has 16 amino acids. The trim removed 5 bases at V and 0 bases at J, leaving 5 bases unmatched. CDR3 coding DNA: TGTGCCAGCAGCGGGACAGGGTTTATTAGCAATCAGCCCCAGCATTTT. Encoded protein: CASSGTGFISNQPQHF.

The chain couples TRBV5-1 to TRBJ2-2, with 7 bases that match TRBD1. The V and J ends lost 3 bases and 0 bases, in that order; junction bases with no gene match: 2. The CDR3 loop spans 15 amino acids. Germline CDR1 SGHRS, CDR2 YFSETQ. The CDR3 DNA sequence: TGCGCCAGCAGCTGGGACAGTACGAACACCGGGGAGCTGTTTTTT. It codes for CASSWDSTNTGELFF.

The chain is built from TRBV5-4 and TRBJ1-2; a possible D gene is TRBD1 (5 bases). V dropped 4 bases and J dropped 1 base, with 11 bases sitting between them. Germline lookup yields CDR1 SGHNT and CDR2 YYREEE (reference sequence). The CDR3 is 14 amino acids. CDR3 region: CASSPGGVNYGYTF. CDR3 DNA sequence: TGTGCCAGCAGCCCCGGGGGGGTTAACTATGGCTACACCTTC.

The chain employs TRBV18 and TRBJ1-1; the match to TRBD1 covers 9 bases. V was clipped by 6 bases and J by 4 bases; unmatched bases: 6. Germline V lookup: CDR1 KGHSH, CDR2 LQKENI. The CDR3 contains 14 residues. The CDR3 region is CASSRQGVGTEAFF. As DNA, the CDR3 is TGTGCCAGCTCCCGACAGGGGGTGGGCACTGAAGCTTTCTTT.

This clone was observed once. The V gene is TRBV19, the J gene TRBJ1-4; 9 bases agree with TRBD1. V lost 1 base and J lost 8; bases outside the gene matches: 5. Germline values: CDR1 LNHDA, CDR2 SQIVND (reference sequence). CDR3 size: 15 residues. CDR3 in amino acids: CASSIGGTGNEKLFF. CDR3 bases: TGTGCCAGTAGTATAGGGGGGACAGGGAACGAAAAACTGTTTTTT.

The CDR3 protein is CAISESRSTNEKLFF. CDR3 nucleotide sequence: TGTGCCATCAGTGAGTCCAGATCAACTAATGAAAAACTGTTTTTT. This sequence joins TRBV10-3 and TRBJ1-4; D unclear. Germline assignment: CDR1 ENHRY and CDR2 SYGVKD. The CDR3 runs to 15 residues. V was shortened by 0 bases and J by 0 bases, with 5 bases between the two germline ends.

The rearrangement links TRBV14 to TRBJ1-6; D is ambiguous. Per the germline V gene, CDR1 is SGHDN and CDR2 is FVKESK. The ends were cut back, 8 bases at V and 4 bases at J, with 9 bases in the middle. The CDR3 length is 13 residues. CDR3: CASSTQYNSPLHF. The DNA of the CDR3 is TGTGCCAGCTCAACGCAGTATAATTCACCCCTCCACTTT.

The V and J genes are TRBV5-1 and TRBJ2-1; a possible D gene is TRBD1 (5 bases). The CDR3 runs 14 residues. The germline gives CDR1 SGHRS, CDR2 YFSETQ. The ends were cut back, 0 bases at V and 6 bases at J, with 10 bases in the middle. The CDR3, as DNA: TGCGCCAGCAGCTTGGTAGAAGGGGCCAATGAGCAGTTCTTC. The encoded protein is CASSLVEGANEQFF.